Listed below are T cell receptor beta chains from one sample, sequenced in a study of control samples from healthy donors and cancer patients. Sequenced by immunoSEQ multiplex PCR; TCRdb stores in-frame clones only, minus some. The table has 120,000 or so clones, about 92% seen once. Sequenced: PBMCs. Receptors originate from a man aged 50 to 59 with head and neck cancer. CDR3s include the opening cysteine and the closing phenylalanine or tryptophan. Fields, in order: J gene, CDR3 length, D gene, V gene, clone size, CDR3 protein, CDR3 DNA. A D gene is named only where the DNA matches it firmly. Rows may omit the clone size; those that give it use once, few, many or a size class.

TRBJ2-1,16,TRBD2,TRBV5-1,-,CASSRGGLAGGNEQFF,TGCGCCAGCAGCCGGGGAGGACTAGCGGGGGGTAATGAGCAGTTCTTC
TRBJ1-2,16,TRBD1,TRBV24-1,-,CATSDSRDRGLWGYTF,TGTGCCACCAGTGATTCCCGGGACAGGGGGCTTTGGGGCTACACCTTC
TRBJ1-1,13,-,TRBV19,once,CASSSTMNTEAFF,TGTGCCAGTAGTTCAACAATGAACACTGAAGCTTTCTTT
TRBJ2-5,15,-,TRBV6-5,-,CASGRGLGGQETQYF,TGTGCCAGCGGGAGGGGGCTGGGGGGTCAAGAGACCCAGTACTTC
TRBJ2-7,14,TRBD1,TRBV2,-,CASKGQGVTYEQYF,TGTGCCAGCAAGGGACAGGGGGTGACCTACGAGCAGTACTTC
TRBJ2-7,16,-,TRBV7-6,-,CASTQGGGSHSYEQYF,TGTGCCAGCACCCAAGGGGGGGGCAGTCACTCCTACGAGCAGTACTTC
TRBJ1-2,13,-,TRBV9,-,CASSNRDGYGYTF,TGTGCCAGCAGCAACCGGGACGGATATGGCTACACCTTC
TRBJ1-2,15,TRBD1,TRBV3-1/TRBV3-2,-,CASSHWDRLNTGYTF,TGTGCCAGCAGCCACTGGGACAGATTAAACACGGGCTACACCTTC
TRBJ1-5,15,-,TRBV6-2/TRBV6-3,-,CASSYGGTGNQPQHF,TGTGCCAGCAGTTACGGGGGGACCGGCAATCAGCCCCAGCATTTT
TRBJ2-2,16,-,TRBV5-1,-,CASSLRDRRNTGELFF,TGCGCCAGCAGCCTCCGCGACAGGCGGAACACCGGGGAGCTGTTTTTT
TRBJ1-5,14,-,TRBV5-6,-,CASSLAAPNQPQHF,TGTGCCAGCAGCTTAGCGGCACCCAATCAGCCCCAGCATTTT
TRBJ1-2,15,TRBD1,TRBV6-6,once,CASSFIGTGKIGYTF,TGTGCCAGCAGTTTCATCGGGACAGGGAAGATTGGCTACACCTTC
TRBJ1-2,13,-,TRBV2,-,CASVPDGPRGYTF,TGTGCCAGTGTACCGGACGGCCCTCGTGGCTACACCTTC
TRBJ2-7,13,-,TRBV7-3,-,CASSKGGSYEQYF,TGTGCCAGCAGCAAAGGGGGCTCCTACGAGCAGTACTTC
TRBJ2-2,17,TRBD1,TRBV27,-,CASSFPTGQTRTGELFF,TGTGCCAGCAGTTTTCCTACGGGACAGACAAGGACCGGGGAGCTGTTTTTT
TRBJ1-6,13,-,TRBV2,-,CASRIGRNSPLHF,TGTGCCAGCAGGATCGGACGGAATTCACCCCTCCACTTT
TRBJ1-2,12,-,TRBV30,-,CAWSYGAWGYTF,TGTGCCTGGAGTTACGGGGCGTGGGGCTACACCTTC
TRBJ1-1,14,-,TRBV7-6,-,CASSLGVGDTEAFF,TGTGCCAGCAGCCTAGGGGTTGGGGACACTGAAGCTTTCTTT
TRBJ2-2,15,-,TRBV4-3,once,CASSQDRRDPGELFF,TGCGCCAGCAGCCAAGATCGAAGGGACCCCGGGGAGCTGTTTTTT
TRBJ1-5,15,-,TRBV4-1,-,CASSDAWGVNQPQHF,TGCGCCAGCAGCGATGCTTGGGGGGTCAATCAGCCCCAGCATTTT
TRBJ1-4,16,-,TRBV4-2,-,CASTRGGSGTNEKLFF,TGTGCCAGCACTCGGGGGGGCTCGGGAACTAATGAAAAACTGTTTTTT
TRBJ2-2,15,-,TRBV7-2,once,CASSFQATLSGELFF,TGTGCCAGCAGCTTCCAGGCAACCCTATCCGGGGAGCTGTTTTTT
TRBJ1-2,14,TRBD1,TRBV5-4,once,CASSGGQVIYGYTF,TGTGCCAGCAGCGGGGGACAGGTGATCTATGGCTACACCTTC
TRBJ2-3,13,-,TRBV3-1/TRBV3-2,-,CASSQEGTDTQYF,TGTGCCAGCAGCCAAGAAGGGACAGATACGCAGTATTTT
TRBJ2-1,14,-,TRBV10-3,once,CAISADSVYNEQFF,TGTGCCATCAGTGCGGACAGCGTCTACAATGAGCAGTTCTTC
TRBJ1-1,14,-,TRBV7-2,-,CASSLSGSYAEAFF,TGTGCCAGCAGCTTATCGGGGTCCTACGCTGAAGCTTTCTTT
TRBJ1-5,14,-,TRBV27,-,CASSSHRFRQPQHF,TGTGCCAGCAGTTCGCACAGATTCCGTCAGCCCCAGCATTTT
TRBJ2-3,16,TRBD2,TRBV6-5,-,CASSYSGAGGPDTQYF,TGTGCCAGCAGTTACTCGGGGGCGGGGGGCCCAGATACGCAGTATTTT
TRBJ2-7,18,-,TRBV7-9,-,CASSSDWNKDGIEYEQYF,TGTGCCAGCAGCTCCGATTGGAACAAGGACGGAATCGAGTACGAGCAGTACTTC
TRBJ1-1,13,-,TRBV12-3/TRBV12-4,-,CAVRFGGHTEAFF,TGTGCCGTCCGATTTGGGGGGCACACTGAAGCTTTCTTT
TRBJ2-7,14,TRBD1,TRBV7-9,-,CASSLGTGGNEQYF,TGTGCCAGCAGCTTAGGGACAGGGGGCAACGAGCAGTACTTC
TRBJ2-7,14,TRBD2,TRBV6-5,-,CATTLAGGTYEQYF,TGTGCCACCACCTTAGCGGGGGGCACCTACGAGCAGTACTTC
TRBJ2-2,18,-,TRBV21-1,-,CASSGGGQLFRNPGELFF,TGTGCCAGCAGCGGGGGGGGACAGCTCTTCAGGAACCCCGGGGAGCTGTTTTTT
TRBJ1-1,12,-,TRBV19,-,CASSIQPSQAFF,TGTGCCAGTAGTATCCAGCCCTCCCAAGCTTTCTTT
TRBJ1-4,15,TRBD1,TRBV28,few,CASSIQGAINEKLFF,TGTGCCAGCAGCATTCAGGGGGCGATTAATGAAAAACTGTTTTTT
TRBJ2-7,10,-,TRBV29-1,-,CSAFADEQYF,TGCAGCGCATTCGCCGACGAGCAGTACTTC
TRBJ2-7,15,TRBD1,TRBV6-5,-,CASKDRDRGTDEQYF,TGTGCCAGCAAAGACCGGGACAGGGGAACCGACGAGCAGTACTTC
TRBJ1-1,15,TRBD1,TRBV9,-,CASSVATGANTEAFF,TGTGCCAGCAGCGTAGCAACAGGGGCGAACACTGAAGCTTTCTTT
TRBJ2-1,16,TRBD1,TRBV18,-,CASSPTRQGAGNEQFF,TGTGCCAGCTCACCGACGCGACAGGGGGCCGGAAATGAGCAGTTCTTC
TRBJ2-6,14,-,TRBV7-9,-,CASSRIVGANVLTF,TGTGCCAGCAGCCGAATAGTCGGGGCCAACGTCCTGACTTTC
TRBJ2-5,10,-,TRBV20-1,-,CSASSETQYF,TGCAGTGCTAGTTCAGAGACCCAGTACTTC
TRBJ2-5,11,-,TRBV5-1,-,CASSFGGTQYF,TGCGCCAGCAGCTTTGGTGGGACCCAGTACTTC
TRBJ2-3,15,-,TRBV7-3,-,CASRLRGGPANTQYF,TGTGCCAGCAGGTTAAGGGGGGGACCCGCGAATACGCAGTATTTT
TRBJ2-1,13,TRBD1,TRBV10-3,-,CAIKGQGGNEQFF,TGTGCCATCAAGGGACAGGGTGGGAATGAGCAGTTCTTC
TRBJ1-4,16,-,TRBV9,-,CASSVTPGPPNEKLFF,TGTGCCAGCAGCGTAACCCCGGGACCCCCTAATGAAAAACTGTTTTTT